This TCR beta chain derives from a study of CD8+ T cells in alopecia areata. Germline-derived CDR1 and CDR2 are SGHNT and YYREEE (reference sequence). Between the trimmed V and J ends, which lost 0 bases and 0 bases, there was a span of 10 bases. The CDR3 loop spans 15 amino acids. As the sequencing template, cDNA was produced by extracting RNA and reverse transcribing it. Only in-frame clones appear in the TCRdb table, and some are missing; sequencing was by immunoSEQ multiplex PCR. The repertoire holds hundreds of thousands of clones, with approximately 61% as singletons. Peripheral blood and lesional scalp punch biopsies came from alopecia areata patients. CD4+ and CD8+ T cells were sorted from PBMCs stained for CD3, CD4 and CD8.

The gene calls are TRBV5-4 and TRBJ2-7; D is undetermined. This TCR was recovered from a human donor with alopecia areata. Specimen: CD4+ T cells sorted from blood, collected at week 0. The DNA for the CDR3 is TGTGCCAGCAGCTTGGCGGCTGCATCCTCCTACGAGCAGTACTTC. Residues: CASSLAAASSYEQYF.